This is a list of T cell receptor beta chains from one sample in a study of neurological immune-mediated disorders. In TCRdb, the 5' RACE reads were re-called with MiXCR into one record per CDR3 protein. The sample records approximately 28,000 distinct CDR3 sequences, roughly 13% being singletons. Material for sequencing was CD4+ T cells from blood. The receptors were gathered from a female donor with HTLV-1-associated myelopathy (HAM/TSP). The CDR3 runs from the conserved cysteine through the conserved F or W. Fields, in order: D gene, V gene, clone size, J gene, CDR3 protein, CDR3 DNA. The D gene is left open where the match is weak. Only part of the rows carry a size: once, few, many, or a class if the clone is expanded.

TRBD2	TRBV20-1	once	TRBJ2-3	CSASGIAGGPADTQYF	TGCAGTGCTAGTGGTATAGCGGGGGGGCCGGCAGATACGCAGTATTTT
.	TRBV9	many	TRBJ2-1	CASSVAGGATNEQFF	TGTGCCAGCAGCGTAGCTGGAGGGGCCACAAATGAGCAGTTCTTC
TRBD2	TRBV11-3	.	TRBJ2-7	CASSLGTSGAYEQYF	TGTGCCAGCAGCTTAGGGACTAGCGGTGCCTACGAGCAGTACTTC
.	TRBV5-1	many	TRBJ1-1	CASSLEGVTEAFF	TGCGCCAGCAGCTTGGAGGGCGTCACTGAAGCTTTCTTT
.	TRBV5-1	many	TRBJ2-5	CASSLGLQETQYF	TGCGCCAGCAGCCTGGGACTCCAAGAGACCCAGTACTTC
.	TRBV29-1	.	TRBJ2-5	CSELDSQETQYF	TGCAGCGAATTGGACAGCCAAGAGACCCAGTACTTC
TRBD2	TRBV6-4	.	TRBJ2-1	CASSLAGGPRAYNEQFF	TGTGCCAGCAGTTTAGCGGGAGGGCCCAGGGCCTACAATGAGCAGTTCTTC
.	TRBV7-2	many	TRBJ1-2	CASSLVVSGYTF	TGTGCCAGCAGCTTAGTCGTGAGTGGCTACACCTTC
TRBD2	TRBV5-6	many	TRBJ2-5	CASERETGETQYF	TGTGCCAGTGAGCGGGAGACAGGCGAGACCCAGTACTTC
TRBD1	TRBV10-3	.	TRBJ2-7	CAIRGTVSSYEQYF	TGTGCCATCAGGGGGACAGTAAGCTCCTACGAGCAGTACTTC
.	TRBV11-2	many	TRBJ2-5	CASSRDLWGEETQYF	TGTGCCAGCAGCCGCGACTTGTGGGGGGAAGAGACCCAGTACTTC
.	TRBV3-1	many	TRBJ1-6	CASSQDVAYSYNSPLHF	TGTGCCAGCAGCCAAGATGTGGCCTACTCCTATAATTCACCCCTCCACTTT
.	TRBV6-5	many	TRBJ2-7	CASSYAGRHYEQYF	TGTGCCAGCAGTTACGCGGGCAGGCATTACGAGCAGTACTTC
.	TRBV6-6	many	TRBJ1-1	CASSSTGHPNTEAFF	TGTGCCAGCAGTTCGACGGGACACCCGAACACTGAAGCTTTCTTT
TRBD2	TRBV5-1	many	TRBJ2-1	CASSVALAGGNEQFF	TGCGCCAGCAGCGTCGCTCTAGCGGGGGGCAATGAGCAGTTCTTC
.	TRBV28	many	TRBJ2-5	CASSLSGREETQYF	TGTGCCAGCAGTTTGTCCGGACGAGAAGAGACCCAGTACTTC
.	TRBV28	many	TRBJ1-5	CASSYSVYPQHF	TGTGCCAGCAGTTACTCCGTATATCCCCAGCATTTT
.	TRBV3-1	many	TRBJ2-7	CASSPQGYEQYF	TGTGCCAGCAGCCCACAGGGTTACGAGCAGTACTTC
.	TRBV5-1	.	TRBJ2-1	CASSRRLDNEQFF	TGCGCCAGCAGCCGGAGACTGGACAATGAGCAGTTCTTC
TRBD1	TRBV9	many	TRBJ2-7	CASSLGQGGDYEQYF	TGTGCCAGCAGCTTGGGACAGGGGGGGGACTACGAGCAGTACTTC
.	TRBV5-1	many	TRBJ1-4	CASSFKGRGKEKLFF	TGCGCCAGCAGCTTTAAGGGCAGGGGCAAAGAAAAACTGTTTTTT